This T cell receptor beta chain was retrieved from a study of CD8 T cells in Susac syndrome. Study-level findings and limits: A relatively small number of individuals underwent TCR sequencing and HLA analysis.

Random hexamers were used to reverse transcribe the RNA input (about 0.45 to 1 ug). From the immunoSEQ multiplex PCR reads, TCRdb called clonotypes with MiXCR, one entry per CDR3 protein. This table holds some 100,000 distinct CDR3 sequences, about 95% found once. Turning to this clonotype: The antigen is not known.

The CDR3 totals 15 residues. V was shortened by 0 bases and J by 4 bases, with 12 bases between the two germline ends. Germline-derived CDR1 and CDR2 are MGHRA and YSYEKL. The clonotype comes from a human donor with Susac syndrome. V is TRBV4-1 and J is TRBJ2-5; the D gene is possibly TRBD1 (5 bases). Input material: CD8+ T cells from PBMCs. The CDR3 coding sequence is TGCGCCAGCAGCCAAGACGGGTCAGGGATAGAGACCCAGTACTTC. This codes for CASSQDGSGIETQYF.